This entry concerns a single T cell receptor beta chain. Its antigen is not identified. TCRdb itself ran the reads through MiXCR, one entry per CDR3 protein. The table has some 220,000 distinct CDR3 sequences, less than 50% seen once. This specimen comes from a study of T cell repertoires in cytomegalovirus infection. The sample consisted of CD8+ T cells from cultured PBMCs, taken from culture after CMV antigen stimulation. This clonotype was obtained from a human donor in good health (CMV status not recorded). Some clones in this sample may be carry-over from other donors' samples.

DNA of the CDR3: TGTGCCAGCAGCCCCGGACAGGGGCAACAGCCCCAGCATTTT. This sequence encodes CASSPGQGQQPQHF. The chain couples TRBV28 to TRBJ1-5; 9 nucleotides align to TRBD1. Trimming took 6 bases from V and 7 from J; bases not matched to a gene: 7. CDR1 MDHEN and CDR2 SYDVKM come from the germline V gene. The CDR3 is made up of 14 amino acids.